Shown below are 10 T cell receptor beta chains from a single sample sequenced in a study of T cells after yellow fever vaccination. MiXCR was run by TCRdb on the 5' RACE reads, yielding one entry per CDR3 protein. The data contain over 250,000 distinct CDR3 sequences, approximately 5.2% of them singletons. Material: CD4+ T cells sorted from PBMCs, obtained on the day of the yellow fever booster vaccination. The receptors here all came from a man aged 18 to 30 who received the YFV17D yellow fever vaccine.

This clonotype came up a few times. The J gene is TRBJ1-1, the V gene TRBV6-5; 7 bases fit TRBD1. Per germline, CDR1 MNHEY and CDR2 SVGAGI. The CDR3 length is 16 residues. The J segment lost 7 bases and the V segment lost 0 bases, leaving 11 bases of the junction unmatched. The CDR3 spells CASSYSMGDRDSEAFF. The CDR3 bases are TGTGCCAGCAGTTACTCGATGGGCGACAGGGATAGTGAAGCTTTCTTT.

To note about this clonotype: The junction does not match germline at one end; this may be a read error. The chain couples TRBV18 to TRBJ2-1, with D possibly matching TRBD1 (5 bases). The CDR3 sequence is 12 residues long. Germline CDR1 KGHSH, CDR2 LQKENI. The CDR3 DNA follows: TGTGCCAGCTCACCTCCAGGGAATGAGAAGTTCTTC. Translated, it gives CASSPPGNEKFF.

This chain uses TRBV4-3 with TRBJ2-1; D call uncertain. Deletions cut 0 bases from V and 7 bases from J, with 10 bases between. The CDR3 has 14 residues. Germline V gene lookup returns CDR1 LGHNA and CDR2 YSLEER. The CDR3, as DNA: TGCGCCAGCAGCCAAGATCGGCAGTTAAATGAGCAGTTCTTC. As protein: CASSQDRQLNEQFF.

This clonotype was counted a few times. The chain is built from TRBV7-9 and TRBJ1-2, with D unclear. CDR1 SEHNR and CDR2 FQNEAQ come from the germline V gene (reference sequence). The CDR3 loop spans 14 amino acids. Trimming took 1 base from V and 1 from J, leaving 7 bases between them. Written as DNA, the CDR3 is TGTGCCAGCAGCTTAGACCCACATAACTATGGCTACACCTTC. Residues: CASSLDPHNYGYTF.

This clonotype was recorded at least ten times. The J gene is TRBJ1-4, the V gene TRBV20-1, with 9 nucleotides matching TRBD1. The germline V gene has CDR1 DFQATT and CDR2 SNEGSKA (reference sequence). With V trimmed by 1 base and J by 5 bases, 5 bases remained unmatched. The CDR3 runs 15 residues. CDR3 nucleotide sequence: TGCAGTGCTAGAGTTCTGACAGGGGGGAATGAAAAACTGTTTTTT. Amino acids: CSARVLTGGNEKLFF.

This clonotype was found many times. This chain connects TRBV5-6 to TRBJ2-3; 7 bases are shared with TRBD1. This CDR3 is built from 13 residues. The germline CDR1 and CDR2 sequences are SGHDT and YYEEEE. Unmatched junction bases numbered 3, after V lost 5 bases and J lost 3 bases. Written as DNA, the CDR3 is TGTGCCAGCAGAACAGGGGAAACAGATACGCAGTATTTT. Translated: CASRTGETDTQYF.

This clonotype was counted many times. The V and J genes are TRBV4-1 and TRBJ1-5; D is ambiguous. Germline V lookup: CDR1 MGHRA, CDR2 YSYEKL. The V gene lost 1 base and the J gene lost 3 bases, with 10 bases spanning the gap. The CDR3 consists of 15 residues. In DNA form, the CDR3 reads TGCGCCAGCAGCCAAGGGGAAGTCCTCAATCAGCCCCAGCATTTT. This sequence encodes CASSQGEVLNQPQHF.

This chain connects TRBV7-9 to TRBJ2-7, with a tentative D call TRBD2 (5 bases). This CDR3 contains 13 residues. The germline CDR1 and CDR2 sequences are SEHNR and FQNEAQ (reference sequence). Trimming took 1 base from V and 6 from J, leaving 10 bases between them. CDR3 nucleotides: TGTGCCAGCAGCTTAGGAGAGGGTGGCGAGCAGTACTTC. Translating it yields CASSLGEGGEQYF.

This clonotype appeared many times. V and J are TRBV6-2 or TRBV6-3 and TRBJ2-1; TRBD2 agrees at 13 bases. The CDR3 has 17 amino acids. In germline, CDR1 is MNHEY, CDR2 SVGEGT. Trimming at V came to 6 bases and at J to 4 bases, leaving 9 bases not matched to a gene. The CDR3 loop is CASSETLLAGGYNEQFF. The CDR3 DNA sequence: TGTGCCAGCAGCGAGACCTTACTAGCGGGGGGGTACAATGAGCAGTTCTTC.

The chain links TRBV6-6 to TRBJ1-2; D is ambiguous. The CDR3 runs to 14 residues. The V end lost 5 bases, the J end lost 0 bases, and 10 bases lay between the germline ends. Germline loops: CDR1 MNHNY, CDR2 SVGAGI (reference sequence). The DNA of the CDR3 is TGTGCCAGCAGTCCCCCGGGGTCTAACTATGGCTACACCTTC. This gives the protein CASSPPGSNYGYTF.